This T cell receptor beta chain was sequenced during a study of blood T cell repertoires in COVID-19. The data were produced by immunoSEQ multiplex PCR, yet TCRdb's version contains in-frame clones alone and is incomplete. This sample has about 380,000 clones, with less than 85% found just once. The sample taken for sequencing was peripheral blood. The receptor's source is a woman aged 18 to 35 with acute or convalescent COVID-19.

CDR3 in DNA: TGTGCCAGCAGTTTGGGGATAACAGGGGGCGTTATAAGCTCTGGGGCCAACGTCCTGACTTTC. It translates to CASSLGITGGVISSGANVLTF. The V and J genes are TRBV27 and TRBJ2-6; 9 nucleotides agree with TRBD1. V dropped 3 bases and J dropped 0; count of bases not matched to a gene: 15. CDR3 length: 21 residues. Germline lookup yields CDR1 MNHEY and CDR2 SMNVEV (reference sequence).